This T cell receptor (beta chain) was identified in a study of metastatic and nonmetastatic thyroid tumors. About the study: Samples came from malignant and benign thyroid patients, and repertoires were compared across blood and tumor or nodule tissue. Study conclusions and caveats: Reported TCR beta diversity, measured in blood and tumor, was significantly higher for malignant thyroid tumors than for benign nodules.

Every patient underwent thyroid surgery untreated. With regard to this clone: What it binds is unknown.

V shed 1 base and J shed 6 bases, with 15 bases lying between them. Germline V lookup: CDR1 LNHDA, CDR2 SQIVND (reference sequence). The CDR3 loop spans 15 amino acids. Original processing methods: Using the CDR3 differences seen across clinicopathological groups, the authors built a distant-metastasis classifier for papillary thyroid cancer, which was meant to discriminate distant-metastatic patients. TCRdb reanalyzed the PCR reads with MiXCR. None of the V and J calls come from the authors' own analysis; TCRdb made them. The sample records some 40,000 clones, approximately 25% being singletons. This receptor was taken from a female donor with papillary thyroid cancer or a benign thyroid nodule (not recorded which). Some clones in this sample may be carry-over from other donors' samples. V gene TRBV19 combines with J gene TRBJ1-1; tentatively, D is TRBD1 (5 bases). Sequenced material: tumor tissue. The CDR3 bases are TGTGCCAGTAGTATAGCCCCGGCGGGAGGGGCTGAAGCTTTCTTT. Its translation is CASSIAPAGGAEAFF.